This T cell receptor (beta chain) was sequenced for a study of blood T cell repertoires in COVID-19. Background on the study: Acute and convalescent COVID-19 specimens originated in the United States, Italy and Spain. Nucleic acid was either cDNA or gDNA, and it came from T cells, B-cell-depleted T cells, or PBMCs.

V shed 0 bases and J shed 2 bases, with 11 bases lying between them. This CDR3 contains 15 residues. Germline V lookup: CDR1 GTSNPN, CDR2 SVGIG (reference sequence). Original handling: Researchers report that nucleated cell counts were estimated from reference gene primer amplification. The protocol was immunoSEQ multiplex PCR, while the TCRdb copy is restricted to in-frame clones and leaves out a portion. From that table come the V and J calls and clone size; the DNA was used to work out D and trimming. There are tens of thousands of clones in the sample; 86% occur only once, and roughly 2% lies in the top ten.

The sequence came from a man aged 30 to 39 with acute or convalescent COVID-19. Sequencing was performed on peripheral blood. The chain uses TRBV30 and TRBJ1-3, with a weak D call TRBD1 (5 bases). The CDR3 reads CAWSVGRVAGNTIYF. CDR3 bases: TGTGCCTGGAGTGTAGGCAGGGTGGCTGGAAACACCATATATTTT.